These 21 T cell receptor beta chains originate from one sample sequenced in a study of cytomegalovirus exposure and HLA in healthy donors. The PCR used 60 Vbeta and 13 Jbeta primers. Sequenced by immunoSEQ multiplex PCR; TCRdb stores in-frame clones only, minus some. The sample yields roughly 100,000 clones, approximately 72% seen once. The material sequenced was PBMCs. The source of these receptors is a woman aged 40-49 years in good health and CMV-seronegative.

This chain joins TRBV7-2 and TRBJ1-5, with a tentative D call TRBD1 (5 bases). The V gene lost 5 bases and the J gene lost 0 bases, with 11 bases spanning the gap. This CDR3 spans 15 amino acids. The germline V gene has CDR1 SGHTA and CDR2 FQGNSA. CDR3 region: CASSPSGGSNQPQHF. The DNA of the CDR3 is TGTGCCAGCAGCCCTTCCGGGGGTAGCAATCAGCCCCAGCATTTT.

The rearrangement joins TRBV19 to TRBJ2-3, with TRBD2 matching 7 bases. CDR3 length: 15 amino acids. Germline trimming cut 3 bases from V and 1 base from J; bases unmatched to any gene: 4. The V gene's germline CDR1 is LNHDA and CDR2 SQIVND (reference sequence). CDR3 sequence: CASSISLAGTDTQYF. CDR3 DNA: TGTGCCAGTAGTATTAGTCTAGCGGGCACAGATACGCAGTATTTT.

In this sample, this clone turned up a few times. The chain joins TRBV19 to TRBJ2-7; unclear D gene. Looked up from germline, CDR1 is LNHDA and CDR2 is SQIVND (reference sequence). V lost 8 bases, J lost 0 bases, and 8 bases lay in between. This CDR3 has 12 amino acids. The DNA of the CDR3 is TGTGCCAGTGTCTCGGGCTCCTACGAGCAGTACTTC. Amino acids: CASVSGSYEQYF.

This chain connects TRBV6-6 to TRBJ2-7; 10 nucleotides agree with TRBD2. The CDR3 extends over 15 amino acids. V shed 2 bases and J 7 bases; nucleotides not matched to a gene: 8. Germline lookup yields CDR1 MNHNY and CDR2 SVGAGI (reference sequence). The CDR3 DNA sequence: TGTGCCAGCAGTTACCCTACAGCGGGAGGGTCTGAGCAGTACTTC. It encodes CASSYPTAGGSEQYF.

The CDR3 nucleotides read TGCGCCAGCAGCCAGCCCACAGGGGCACCTGACAATGAGCAGTTCTTC. Translated: CASSQPTGAPDNEQFF. The V and J genes are TRBV4-1 and TRBJ2-1, with 7 bases aligning to TRBD1. This CDR3 region has 16 residues. With 3 bases clipped from V and 5 bases from J, the junction kept 10 bases outside the gene matches. The germline V gene has CDR1 MGHRA and CDR2 YSYEKL.

This clone showed up just once. CDR3: CASSVSVYGYTF. The CDR3 nucleotides read TGTGCCAGCAGCGTATCGGTCTATGGCTACACCTTC. The chain uses TRBV9 and TRBJ1-2; D is ambiguous. The CDR3 spans 12 residues. The germline V gene has CDR1 SGDLS and CDR2 YYNGEE. With 1 base removed from V and 4 bases from J, the gap between germline ends came to 5 bases.

V gene TRBV7-8 combines with J gene TRBJ2-3; 9 bases line up with TRBD2. The CDR3 spans 16 residues. Trimming took 5 bases from V and 4 from J; bases not matched to a gene: 10. Germline CDR1 is SGHVS and CDR2 is FQNEAQ. CDR3 in DNA: TGTGCCAGCAGCCCCCTTCGCGGGAGGGCCTCAGATACGCAGTATTTT. Translated, it gives CASSPLRGRASDTQYF.

This chain joins TRBV5-4 and TRBJ2-1; 10 positions match TRBD2. The CDR3 length is 17 residues. Germline trimming cut 2 bases from V and 9 bases from J; bases unmatched to any gene: 14. The V gene's germline CDR1 is SGHNT and CDR2 YYREEE (reference sequence). As DNA, the CDR3 is TGTGCCAGCAGCTTTATCATGTTGGCTAGCGGGAGTGGTGAGCAGTTCTTC. Translating it yields CASSFIMLASGSGEQFF.

The rearrangement uses TRBV9 and TRBJ1-2; D unresolved. Germline CDR1 reads SGDLS; CDR2 reads YYNGEE. The CDR3 consists of 14 residues. V lost 0 bases and J lost 8, with 14 bases in between. This CDR3 reads CASSVVGEGEGYTF. CDR3 nucleotide sequence: TGTGCCAGCAGCGTAGTGGGAGAGGGAGAAGGCTACACCTTC.

The CDR3 loop is CASSLVRLTSGANVLTF. CDR3 nucleotides: TGTGCCAGCAGTTTAGTTAGACTGACCTCTGGGGCCAACGTCCTGACTTTC. The chain couples TRBV28 to TRBJ2-6; unclear D gene. V was pared by 2 bases and J by 0 bases, with 11 bases between. The germline gives CDR1 MDHEN, CDR2 SYDVKM. CDR3 size: 17 residues.

The chain uses TRBV9 and TRBJ2-5; 9 positions match TRBD1. The J call may be faulty, since TRBJ2-7 better matches the DNA end. CDR3 length: 15 residues. CDR1 SGDLS and CDR2 YYNGEE come from the germline V gene. DNA for the CDR3: TGTGCCAGCAGCGTCTCCGGGACAGGGTCGTACGAGCAGTACTTC. It translates to CASSVSGTGSYEQYF.

The CDR3 is CASSLGDSKYNEQFF. In nucleotides, the CDR3 is TGTGCCAGCAGCTTAGGGGACAGCAAGTACAATGAGCAGTTCTTC. V and J are TRBV5-8 and TRBJ2-1; 7 bases fit TRBD1. The V gene end was trimmed by 2 bases and the J gene end by 4 bases; junction bases not matched to a gene: 6. CDR1 is SGHTS and CDR2 is YDEGEE in the germline V gene. CDR3 length: 15 residues.

The J gene is TRBJ1-1, the V gene TRBV27; D may be TRBD1 (5 bases). In germline, CDR1 is MNHEY, CDR2 SMNVEV (reference sequence). V shed 0 bases and J shed 2 bases, with 10 bases lying between them. The CDR3 sequence is 15 residues long. The CDR3 region has the DNA TGTGCCAGCAGTTTATCTGCAGGGCTCAACACTGAAGCTTTCTTT. The encoded protein is CASSLSAGLNTEAFF.

This clone showed up just once. The chain carries TRBV27 and TRBJ1-2; 8 bases match TRBD1. CDR3 length: 15 residues. After removal of 8 bases from V and 4 bases from J, the junction contained 12 bases not matched to a gene. Germline-derived CDR1 and CDR2 are MNHEY and SMNVEV (reference sequence). In DNA form, the CDR3 reads TGTGCCAGCGGGAACAGGGGGGCGGGCAGCTATGGCTACACCTTC. Its translation is CASGNRGAGSYGYTF.

J is TRBJ1-2 and V is TRBV27; D gene uncertain. CDR1 and CDR2 (germline): MNHEY, SMNVEV (reference sequence). The CDR3 has 12 residues. V dropped 5 bases and J dropped 2 bases, with 6 bases sitting between them. The CDR3 protein is CASSTGNYGYTF. DNA of the CDR3: TGTGCCAGCAGTACCGGGAACTATGGCTACACCTTC.

V usage is TRBV7-2 and J usage is TRBJ1-1; no reliable D call. Trimming took 5 bases from V and 4 from J, leaving 8 bases between them. The V gene's germline CDR1 is SGHTA and CDR2 FQGNSA. CDR3 length: 12 amino acids. The CDR3 nucleotides read TGTGCCAGCAGCCATACAGCCACTGAAGCTTTCTTT. Encoded protein: CASSHTATEAFF.

The chain is built from TRBV6-4 and TRBJ2-2, with D tentatively TRBD2 (6 bases). CDR3 length: 13 residues. Trimming pared 10 bases from V and 4 bases from J, leaving 13 bases between. Looked up from germline, CDR1 is MRHNA and CDR2 is SNTAGT. CDR3 DNA sequence: TGTGCCACCCGCGCGGGGACCACCGGGGAGCTGTTTTTT. It is translated as CATRAGTTGELFF.

The CDR3 sequence is CSVAGPGSTDTQYF. CDR3 nucleotide sequence: TGCAGCGTTGCTGGGCCGGGGAGCACAGATACGCAGTATTTT. The chain employs TRBV29-1 and TRBJ2-3, with D possibly TRBD2 on 5 matching bases. The germline V gene encodes CDR1 SQVTM and CDR2 ANQGSEA. V lost 4 bases and J lost 0, with 11 bases in between. The CDR3 has 14 amino acids.

About this clone itself: One junction end disagrees with the germline gene, perhaps due to a read error. The rearrangement uses TRBV30 and TRBJ2-7; 9 bases match TRBD1. The CDR3 has 13 residues. Germline V gene lookup returns CDR1 GTSNPN and CDR2 SVGIG (reference sequence). The CDR3 DNA follows: TGTGCTTGGACAGGGGCGAGCTCCTACGAGCAGTACTTC. The encoded protein is CAWTGASSYEQYF.

The chain employs TRBV2 and TRBJ1-1; D is unclear. V was pared by 0 bases and J by 5 bases, with 7 bases between. The germline gives CDR1 SNHLY, CDR2 FYNNEI. There are 13 residues in the CDR3. The CDR3 nucleotides are TGTGCCAGCAGTGAAGCGGCAGGAACTGAAGCTTTCTTT. It is translated as CASSEAAGTEAFF.

For the CDR3, the DNA is TGTGCCAGCAGACGGACAGCTAACTTCGAGCAGTACTTC. This gives the protein CASRRTANFEQYF. V and J are TRBV6-1 and TRBJ2-7; a possible D gene is TRBD1 (6 bases). Germline-derived CDR1 and CDR2 are MNHNS and SASEGT. The CDR3 runs to 13 residues. Trimming took off 6 bases at V and 6 bases at J, with 15 bases between the two ends.